Listed here are 14 T cell receptor beta chains from one sample, sequenced in a study of CD8 T cell repertoires and HIV-1 epitope variants. These receptors are not linked to any known antigen. Assay: immunoSEQ multiplex PCR; the TCRdb copy retains only in-frame clones and omits some. The table includes some 5,000 clones, over 65% detected once. The specimen was cultured CD8+ T cells derived from PBMCs. The receptors here all came from a male donor with HIV.

This clone came up a few times. The chain employs TRBV6-6 and TRBJ2-5, with 7 positions matching TRBD2. The CDR3 has 16 residues. Germline assignment: CDR1 MNHNY and CDR2 SVGAGI (reference sequence). V gave up 6 bases and J gave up 5 bases; unmatched junction bases: 15. The CDR3: CASSRALGEGRETQYF. CDR3 in DNA: TGTGCCAGCAGCCGAGCTTTGGGGGAGGGCCGTGAGACCCAGTACTTC.

V gene TRBV5-4 combines with J gene TRBJ2-1, with D possibly TRBD1 on 5 matching bases. This CDR3 contains 13 residues. The V end lost 1 base, the J end lost 10 bases, and 12 bases lay between the germline ends. Germline values: CDR1 SGHNT, CDR2 YYREEE (reference sequence). The CDR3 DNA sequence: TGTGCCAGCAGCTTGTCGCAGGGCAGCGAGCAGTTCTTC. Translated, it gives CASSLSQGSEQFF.

The rearrangement uses TRBV4-3 and TRBJ2-3, with 8 bases fitting TRBD2. Germline CDR1 is LGHNA and CDR2 is YSLEER. V gave up 0 bases and J gave up 6 bases; unmatched junction bases: 8. The CDR3 loop spans 16 amino acids. This CDR3 is CASSQDQELAADTQYF. CDR3 nucleotides: TGCGCCAGCAGCCAAGATCAGGAACTAGCGGCGGATACGCAGTATTTT.

The chain links TRBV2 to TRBJ1-5, with 8 bases aligning to TRBD1. Looked up from germline, CDR1 is SNHLY and CDR2 is FYNNEI. CDR3 length equals 15 residues. The ends lost 6 bases at V and 6 bases at J; junction bases unmatched: 10. CDR3: CASREGTGGSQPQHF. Here the CDR3 DNA reads TGTGCCAGCAGGGAGGGGACAGGAGGGAGTCAGCCCCAGCATTTT.

The rearrangement links TRBV7-6 to TRBJ2-2; 9 bases map to TRBD1. Germline loops: CDR1 SGHVS, CDR2 FNYEAQ. After removal of 5 bases from V and 7 bases from J, the junction contained 5 bases not matched to a gene. The CDR3 is 14 residues long. The CDR3 sequence: CASSPTGGLGELFF. DNA for the CDR3: TGTGCCAGCAGCCCTACAGGGGGCCTCGGGGAGCTGTTTTTT. The entire variable domain, with the rest obtained from reference TRBV7-6 and TRBJ2-2, is as follows: GAGVSQSPRYKVTKRGQDVALRCDPISGHVSLYWYRQALGQGPEFLTYFNYEAQQDKSGLPNDRFSAERPEGSISTLTIQRTEQRDSAMYRCASSPTGGLGELFFGEGSRLTVL.

V usage is TRBV2 and J usage is TRBJ2-1; 14 bases fit TRBD2. The germline V gene has CDR1 SNHLY and CDR2 FYNNEI. The CDR3 has 14 residues. V dropped 10 bases and J dropped 9; count of bases not matched to a gene: 8. The CDR3 reads CATQTSGREGEQFF. The CDR3 coding sequence is TGTGCCACCCAGACTAGCGGGAGGGAGGGTGAGCAGTTCTTC.

The chain couples TRBV10-3 to TRBJ1-5; D gene uncertain. This CDR3 region has 12 residues. The V and J ends lost 2 bases and 7 bases respectively, with 6 bases between them. Germline V lookup: CDR1 ENHRY, CDR2 SYGVKD. The CDR3 here is CAISEQNQPQHF. The CDR3 DNA sequence: TGTGCCATCAGTGAGCAGAACCAGCCCCAGCATTTT.

This chain links TRBV7-2 with TRBJ2-5, with 9 bases identical to TRBD2. The CDR3 consists of 15 residues. The germline gives CDR1 SGHTA, CDR2 FQGNSA. Losses at the gene ends were 4 bases for V and 1 base for J; bases not matched to a gene: 4. CDR3 sequence: CASSSGGGVQETQYF. The CDR3 nucleotides read TGTGCCAGCAGCTCCGGCGGGGGGGTCCAAGAGACCCAGTACTTC.

The chain joins TRBV4-1 to TRBJ1-2; D might be TRBD1 (5 bases). Germline values: CDR1 MGHRA, CDR2 YSYEKL. There are 17 residues in the CDR3. V shed 0 bases and J shed 2 bases, with 16 bases lying between them. The CDR3 protein is CASSQDRWGSQNYGYTF. The CDR3, as DNA: TGCGCCAGCAGCCAAGATCGGTGGGGGAGTCAGAACTATGGCTACACCTTC.

The chain uses TRBV11-3 and TRBJ2-1; 8 nucleotides line up with TRBD1. The ends lost 5 bases at V and 5 bases at J; junction bases unmatched: 8. CDR1 and CDR2 from the germline V gene are SGHNT and YENEEA. CDR3 size: 15 residues. This chain's CDR3 is CASSGYGTGNNEQFF. CDR3 nucleotide sequence: TGTGCCAGCAGCGGCTACGGGACAGGAAACAATGAGCAGTTCTTC.

The rearrangement joins TRBV15 to TRBJ1-1, with a possible D match to TRBD1 (5 bases). Between the trimmed V and J ends, which lost 0 bases and 7 bases, there was a span of 12 bases. The length of the CDR3 is 14 residues. Germline loops: CDR1 LNHNV, CDR2 YYDKDF (reference sequence). The DNA of the CDR3 is TGTGCCACCAGCAGAGACCCAGGGAGGGTTGAAGCTTTCTTT. Amino acids: CATSRDPGRVEAFF.

This clone has just a few counts. CDR3 bases: TGTGCCAGCAGCTGGCAGGAGACAGGGCTCGGCTACACCTTC. The encoded protein is CASSWQETGLGYTF. This chain joins TRBV5-4 and TRBJ1-2; 7 nucleotides match TRBD1. V shed 3 bases, J shed 8 bases, and the junction held 10 bases outside the gene matches. The CDR3 loop spans 14 amino acids. Germline V lookup: CDR1 SGHNT, CDR2 YYREEE (reference sequence).

This clone has only a few counts. The chain carries TRBV7-9 and TRBJ1-2; D call uncertain. The germline CDR1 and CDR2 sequences are SEHNR and FQNEAQ (reference sequence). V lost 5 bases to trimming and J lost 6 bases, with 22 bases between them. CDR3 size: 16 residues. The CDR3 loop is CASSHAGVVGQDGYTF. DNA for the CDR3: TGTGCCAGCAGCCACGCCGGAGTGGTTGGGCAAGATGGCTACACCTTC.

V gene TRBV28 combines with J gene TRBJ1-2; a possible D gene is TRBD1 (5 bases). Germline V CDR1 and CDR2: MDHEN, SYDVKM. The CDR3 consists of 10 residues. The V and J ends lost 10 bases and 11 bases respectively, with 14 bases between them. The CDR3 protein is CATTLGTYTF. In DNA form, the CDR3 reads TGTGCCACTACCCTTGGGACGTACACCTTC.